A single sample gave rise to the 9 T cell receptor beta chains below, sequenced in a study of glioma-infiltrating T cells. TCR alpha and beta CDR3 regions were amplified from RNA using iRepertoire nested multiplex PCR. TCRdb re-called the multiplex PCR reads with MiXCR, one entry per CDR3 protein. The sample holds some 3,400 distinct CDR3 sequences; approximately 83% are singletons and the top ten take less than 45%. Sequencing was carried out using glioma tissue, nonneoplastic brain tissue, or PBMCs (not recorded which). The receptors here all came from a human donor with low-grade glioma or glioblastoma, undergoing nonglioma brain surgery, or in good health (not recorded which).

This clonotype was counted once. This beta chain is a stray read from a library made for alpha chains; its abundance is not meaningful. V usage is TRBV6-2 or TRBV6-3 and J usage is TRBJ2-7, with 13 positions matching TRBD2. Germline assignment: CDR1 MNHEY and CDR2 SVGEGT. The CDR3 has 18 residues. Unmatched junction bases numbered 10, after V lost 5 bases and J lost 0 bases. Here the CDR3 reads CASSPGLAGASSSYEQYF. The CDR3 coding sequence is TGTGCCAGCAGTCCTGGACTAGCGGGGGCTTCAAGCTCCTACGAGCAGTACTTC.

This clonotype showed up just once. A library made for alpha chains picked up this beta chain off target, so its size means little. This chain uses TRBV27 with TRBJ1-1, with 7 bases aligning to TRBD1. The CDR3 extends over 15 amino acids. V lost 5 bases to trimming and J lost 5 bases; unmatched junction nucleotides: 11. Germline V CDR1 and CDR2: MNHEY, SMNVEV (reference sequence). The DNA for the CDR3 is TGTGCCAGCAGTGGGAGACAGGGAGTTGGGACTGAAGCTTTCTTT. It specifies CASSGRQGVGTEAFF.

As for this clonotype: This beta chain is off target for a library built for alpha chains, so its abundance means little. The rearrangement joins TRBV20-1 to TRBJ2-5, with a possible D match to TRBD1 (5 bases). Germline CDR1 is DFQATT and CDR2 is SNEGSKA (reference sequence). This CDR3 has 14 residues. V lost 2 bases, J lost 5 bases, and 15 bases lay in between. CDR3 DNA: TGCAGTGCTAGACCTGTCGACAGTCTGGAGACCCAGTACTTC. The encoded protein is CSARPVDSLETQYF.

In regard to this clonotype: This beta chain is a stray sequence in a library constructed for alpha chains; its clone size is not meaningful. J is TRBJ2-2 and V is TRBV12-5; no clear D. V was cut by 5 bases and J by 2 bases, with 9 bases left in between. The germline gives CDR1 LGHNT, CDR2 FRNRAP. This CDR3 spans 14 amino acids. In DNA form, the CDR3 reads TGTGCTAGTGGTCCCGGAACTAACACCGGGGAGCTGTTTTTT. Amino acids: CASGPGTNTGELFF.

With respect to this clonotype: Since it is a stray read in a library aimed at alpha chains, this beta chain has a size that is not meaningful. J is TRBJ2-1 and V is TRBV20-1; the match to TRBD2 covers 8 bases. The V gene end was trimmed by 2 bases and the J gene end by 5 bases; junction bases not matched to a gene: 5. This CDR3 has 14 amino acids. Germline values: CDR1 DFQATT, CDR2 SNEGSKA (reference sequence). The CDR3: CSARTGGPDNEQFF. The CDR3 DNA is TGCAGTGCTAGAACGGGAGGGCCGGACAATGAGCAGTTCTTC.

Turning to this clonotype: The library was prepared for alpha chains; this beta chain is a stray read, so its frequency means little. CDR3 region: CASSENELTQYF. CDR3 sequence (DNA): TGCGCCAGCAGTGAGAATGAACTAACGCAGTATTTT. The chain recombines TRBV10-1 with TRBJ2-3, with D unclear. CDR1 and CDR2 (germline): WNHNN, SYGVQD (reference sequence). V was clipped by 2 bases and J by 9 bases, with 9 bases between them. This CDR3 region has 12 residues.

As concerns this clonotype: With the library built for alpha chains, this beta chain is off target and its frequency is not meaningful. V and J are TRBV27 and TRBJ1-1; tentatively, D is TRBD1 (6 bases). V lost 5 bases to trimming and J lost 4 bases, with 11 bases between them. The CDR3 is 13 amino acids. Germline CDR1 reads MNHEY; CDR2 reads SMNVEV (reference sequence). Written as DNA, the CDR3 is TGTGCCAGCAGTCCTCGAGGGGGCACTGAAGCTTTCTTT. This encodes CASSPRGGTEAFF.

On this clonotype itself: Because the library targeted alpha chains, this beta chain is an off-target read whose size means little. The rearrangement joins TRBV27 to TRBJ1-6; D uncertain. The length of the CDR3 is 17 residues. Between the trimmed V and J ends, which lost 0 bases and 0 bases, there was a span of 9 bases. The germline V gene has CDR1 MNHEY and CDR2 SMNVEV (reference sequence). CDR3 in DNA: TGTGCCAGCAGTTTATCGCGACTCAGCTCCTATAATTCACCCCTCCACTTT. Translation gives CASSLSRLSSYNSPLHF.

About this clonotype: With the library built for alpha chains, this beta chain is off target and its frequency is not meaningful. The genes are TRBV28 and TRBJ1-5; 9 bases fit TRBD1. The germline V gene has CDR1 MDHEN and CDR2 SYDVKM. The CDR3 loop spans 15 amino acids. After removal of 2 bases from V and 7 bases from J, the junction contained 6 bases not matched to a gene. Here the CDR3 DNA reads TGTGCCAGCAGTTTAACCGGGACAGGGCTGCAGCCCCAGCATTTT. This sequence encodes CASSLTGTGLQPQHF.